Listed here are 10 T cell receptor beta chains from one sample, sequenced in a study of T cells in women clearing cervical HPV infection. Repertoires were generated with immunoSEQ multiplex PCR, while TCRdb's copy carries only in-frame clones and drops some. The sample table includes roughly 45,000 clones. Sequencing was done on a sample of blood buffy coat. These receptors came from a woman between 18 and 70 years old with a cervical HPV16 infection that either progressed to CIN3+ or cleared (not recorded which).

Turning to this clone: The CDR3 end lies 3 residues beyond the end of the read and is filled in from the germline J gene. Other DNA sequences from this sample encode an identical CDR3 as well. The chain recombines TRBV19 with TRBJ1-2; 7 bases map to TRBD1. The length of the CDR3 is 16 residues. V was clipped by 6 bases and J by 6 bases; unmatched bases: 16. Germline CDR1 LNHDA, CDR2 SQIVND (reference sequence). CDR3 region: CASRGRGQLNADGYTF. The DNA read from the CDR3 is TGTGCCAGTAGAGGGCGGGGACAGCTAAACGCGGATGGC.

A word on this clone: At one end, the junction sequence differs from germline, possibly due to a read error. The read gets to within 3 residues of the CDR3 end, and the germline J gene fills in the rest. The J gene is TRBJ2-3, the V gene TRBV18, with D maybe TRBD1 (5 bases). The CDR3 loop spans 15 amino acids. The germline CDR1 and CDR2 sequences are KGHSH and LQKENI. CDR3 protein: CASSPPGPGAETQYF. The sequenced part of the CDR3 DNA is TGTGCCAGCTCACCACCGGGGCCCGGCGCAGAGACG.

As regards this clone: The read halts 3 residues ahead of the CDR3 end, with the missing end drawn from the germline J gene. The chain has TRBV28 and TRBJ2-7, with a weak D call TRBD1 (7 bases). The V gene lost 7 bases and the J gene lost 6 bases, with 19 bases spanning the gap. The CDR3 is 14 residues long. CDR1 MDHEN and CDR2 SYDVKM come from the germline V gene. CDR3 sequence reads: CASTLTGRSSEQYF. Incomplete CDR3 DNA: TGTGCCAGCACCTTGACAGGGAGGTCGAGCGAG. The variable domain in full, with the rest retrieved from reference TRBV28 and TRBJ2-7, is DVKVTQSSRYLVKRTGEKVFLECVQDMDHENMFWYRQDPGLGLRLIYFSYDVKMKEKGDIPEGYSVSREKKERFSLILESASTNQTSMYLCASTLTGRSSEQYFGPGTRLTVT.

On this clone: Read coverage stops 3 residues before the CDR3 terminus; the germline J gene supplies the remainder. The rearrangement joins TRBV7-3 to TRBJ2-6; D unclear. The CDR3 runs to 15 residues. V was cut by 5 bases and J by 3 bases, with 11 bases left in between. Germline-derived CDR1 and CDR2 are SGHTA and FQGTGA. The sequenced part of the CDR3 DNA is TGTGCCAGCAGCCCTACCCTCGGTGGGGCCAACGTC. Its translation is CASSPTLGGANV. The whole CDR3 sequence is CASSPTLGGANVLTF.

As concerns this clone: The CDR3 end falls 3 residues outside the read, so it is completed with the germline J gene. The rearrangement links TRBV10-2 to TRBJ1-1, with 7 bases aligning to TRBD1. Trimming cost V 6 bases and J 5 bases; bases outside gene matches: 9. CDR1 and CDR2 (germline): WSHSY, SAAADI. The CDR3 loop spans 14 amino acids. Partial CDR3 DNA: TGCGCCAGCAGAGATCAGGGGGTGGGGACTGAA. This gives the protein CASRDQGVGTE. The full CDR3 sequence reads CASRDQGVGTEAFF.

Of note for this clone: The read terminates 3 residues ahead of where the CDR3 ends, so the germline J gene completes it. The chain carries TRBV18 and TRBJ2-3, with D perhaps TRBD2 (6 bases). The V end was cut by 5 bases, the J end by 5 bases, with 14 bases between. The CDR3 loop spans 14 amino acids. CDR1 and CDR2 (germline): KGHSH, LQKENI. The DNA read from the CDR3 is TGTGCCAGCTCATCCCCAGCGGAGGGAGATACG. It codes for CASSSPAEGDT. The CDR3 as a whole reads CASSSPAEGDTQYF.

As for this clone: The sequenced fragment ends 3 residues before the CDR3 boundary, so the rest is inferred from the germline J gene. The chain uses TRBV19 and TRBJ2-3; no clear D gene. Germline V gene data show CDR1 as LNHDA and CDR2 as SQIVND (reference sequence). This CDR3 is 15 amino acids long. V lost 2 bases and J lost 2, with 11 bases in between. The sequenced part of the CDR3 DNA is TGTGCCAGTAGTATATTTCAAACACACACAGATACG. It is translated as CASSIFQTHTDT. The CDR3, in full, reads CASSIFQTHTDTQYF. The full variable domain, in which reference TRBV19 and TRBJ2-3 provide the parts outside the CDR3, is DGGITQSPKYLFRKEGQNVTLSCEQNLNHDAMYWYRQDPGQGLRLIYYSQIVNDFQKGDIAEGYSVSREKKESFPLTVTSAQKNPTAFYLCASSIFQTHTDTQYFGPGTRLTVL.

Notes on this clone: The read is 3 residues too short to cover the CDR3 end, so that end is filled in from the germline J gene. This chain uses TRBV7-9 with TRBJ2-2; possible D gene TRBD1, 6 bases. Looked up from germline, CDR1 is SEHNR and CDR2 is FQNEAQ (reference sequence). V dropped 5 bases and J dropped 3 bases, with 13 bases sitting between them. The CDR3 is 15 residues long. The sequenced CDR3 bases are TGTGCCAGCAGCCCTAGAGGGGGAGACACCGGGGAG. It codes for CASSPRGGDTGE. In full, the CDR3 reads CASSPRGGDTGELFF.

Comment on this clone: The read comes to an end 3 residues before the CDR3 does, leaving the germline J gene to fill in the end. This rearrangement joins TRBV13 to TRBJ2-1, with D perhaps matching TRBD1 (5 bases). The germline CDR1 and CDR2 sequences are PRHDT and FYEKMQ (reference sequence). The CDR3 loop spans 12 amino acids. V gave up 5 bases and J gave up 9 bases, with 11 bases separating them. The DNA read from the CDR3 is TGTGCCAGCAGCAGGGGCCCAGCTGAG. This codes for CASSRGPAE. The complete CDR3 protein is CASSRGPAEQFF.

The sequenced CDR3 bases are TGCGCCAGCAGCTTGGCGCCAGGGGACACCGGGGAG. Amino acid sequence: CASSLAPGDTGE. The entire CDR3 protein reads CASSLAPGDTGELFF. The chain carries TRBV5-1 and TRBJ2-2; TRBD1 is a possible D gene (6 bases). The CDR3 is cut off 3 residues early in the read; its end comes from the germline J gene. Germline loops: CDR1 SGHRS, CDR2 YFSETQ. The CDR3 length is 15 residues. V lost 0 bases, J lost 3 bases, and 9 bases lay in between. The variable domain in full, completed from reference TRBV5-1 and TRBJ2-2, reads KAGVTQTPRYLIKTRGQQVTLSCSPISGHRSVSWYQQTPGQGLQFLFEYFSETQRNKGNFPGRFSGRQFSNSRSEMNVSTLELGDSALYLCASSLAPGDTGELFFGEGSRLTVL.